These 15 T cell receptor beta chains share one sample of origin, sequenced in a study of shared clonotypes between healthy human individuals. Method: immunoSEQ multiplex PCR; TCRdb's copy keeps in-frame clones and lacks some. The top ten hold about 2% of the sample, which has approximately 640,000 clones, 72% seen once. The sequencing input was memory CD4+ T cells sorted from blood. Subset noted: CD45RA-negative fraction. Receptor source: a woman aged 30 to 39 in good health.

Details on this clone: This likely traces to a read error, being one base from a far larger clone. The chain links TRBV6-1 to TRBJ1-3, with a weak D call TRBD1 (5 bases). This CDR3 is built from 13 residues. Looked up from germline, CDR1 is MNHNS and CDR2 is SASEGT. V lost 6 bases and J lost 0, with 6 bases in between. The CDR3 here is CASSDSSGNTIYF. The CDR3 nucleotides read TGTGCCAGCAGCGACAGCTCTGGAAACACCATATATTTT.

This clone was found once. The chain couples TRBV30 to TRBJ2-3, with 10 bases that match TRBD2. Germline V gene lookup returns CDR1 GTSNPN and CDR2 SVGIG (reference sequence). CDR3 length equals 14 residues. The junction had 6 bases not matched to a gene; V was cut back by 1 base and J by 8 bases. CDR3 amino acids: CAWSGLAGEGTQYF. CDR3 in DNA: TGTGCCTGGAGTGGGCTAGCGGGAGAAGGTACGCAGTATTTT.

The chain combines TRBV28 with TRBJ2-7; D may match TRBD1 or TRBD2 (5 bases each). The germline V and J ends were trimmed by 4 bases and 4 bases, with 20 bases remaining between them. Germline V lookup: CDR1 MDHEN, CDR2 SYDVKM. This CDR3 comprises 16 residues. CDR3: CASSSPRGPSRYEQYF. The CDR3 DNA follows: TGTGCCAGCAGTTCTCCCCGGGGCCCTAGTAGATACGAGCAGTACTTC.

This clone was observed a handful of times. This chain links TRBV16 with TRBJ1-2; the D is unclear. Trimming pared 4 bases from V and 2 bases from J, leaving 5 bases between. This CDR3 is 12 amino acids long. Germline CDR1 reads KGHSY; CDR2 reads FQNENV. CDR3 DNA: TGTGCCAGCAGCCGCCCCAACTATGGCTACACCTTC. This sequence encodes CASSRPNYGYTF.

The chain employs TRBV6-6 and TRBJ2-1; the match to TRBD2 covers 7 bases. J lost 8 bases, V lost 5 bases, and 12 bases had no gene match. This CDR3 contains 15 residues. Germline V gene data show CDR1 as MNHNY and CDR2 as SVGAGI (reference sequence). The CDR3 here is CASSRGLEAADEQFF. The CDR3 bases are TGTGCCAGCAGTAGAGGACTAGAAGCGGCTGATGAGCAGTTCTTC.

Only a few counts were recorded for this clone. The same CDR3 can be traced to other DNA sequences in this sample. This chain joins TRBV18 and TRBJ2-6; no reliable D call. CDR1 and CDR2 from the germline V gene are KGHSH and LQKENI. The V and J ends lost 4 bases and 4 bases respectively, with 11 bases between them. The CDR3 covers 15 residues. The CDR3 region has the DNA TGTGCCAGCTCACGGGCTGGCTCCGGGGCCAACGTCCTGACTTTC. It codes for CASSRAGSGANVLTF.

CDR3 loop: CASSLLAGGPGYEQYF. The CDR3 DNA reads TGTGCCAGCAGCTTACTAGCGGGAGGGCCGGGCTACGAGCAGTACTTC. The V call is TRBV5-4, the J call TRBJ2-7; 13 bases fit TRBD2. Germline-derived CDR1 and CDR2 are SGHNT and YYREEE (reference sequence). The trim removed 2 bases at V and 3 bases at J, leaving 5 bases unmatched. The CDR3 length is 16 residues. Based on the CDR3 plus reference TRBV5-4 and TRBJ2-7, the full variable domain is ETGVTQSPTHLIKTRGQQVTLRCSSQSGHNTVSWYQQALGQGPQFIFQYYREEENGRGNFPPRFSGLQFPNYSSELNVNALELDDSALYLCASSLLAGGPGYEQYFGPGTRLTVT.

The V and J genes are TRBV28 and TRBJ2-1; D gene unclear. Germline lookup yields CDR1 MDHEN and CDR2 SYDVKM. The CDR3 sequence is 13 residues long. The V gene lost 7 bases and the J gene lost 1 base, with 8 bases spanning the gap. CDR3 DNA: TGTGCCAGCACAATTGATTCCTACAATGAGCAGTTCTTC. Protein: CASTIDSYNEQFF. The full variable domain, completed using reference TRBV28 and TRBJ2-1, is DVKVTQSSRYLVKRTGEKVFLECVQDMDHENMFWYRQDPGLGLRLIYFSYDVKMKEKGDIPEGYSVSREKKERFSLILESASTNQTSMYLCASTIDSYNEQFFGPGTRLTVL.

This chain joins TRBV4-1 and TRBJ2-1, with D possibly matching TRBD1 (6 bases). V was cut by 4 bases and J by 2 bases, with 15 bases left in between. There are 16 residues in the CDR3. Germline V gene lookup returns CDR1 MGHRA and CDR2 YSYEKL. Here the CDR3 DNA reads TGCGCCAGCAGCCGCTCCACGGACAGAGCCTACAATGAGCAGTTCTTC. Encoded protein: CASSRSTDRAYNEQFF.

This sequence joins TRBV7-8 and TRBJ1-5, with D possibly TRBD1 on 5 matching bases. Germline CDR1 SGHVS, CDR2 FQNEAQ. This CDR3 has 14 residues. Between the trimmed V and J ends, which lost 3 bases and 0 bases, there was a span of 6 bases. The CDR3 DNA is TGTGCCAGCAGCTTTCAGGGTAGCAATCAGCCCCAGCATTTT. Translating it yields CASSFQGSNQPQHF.

This chain joins TRBV7-9 and TRBJ1-1, with D perhaps TRBD1 (5 bases). Per the germline V gene, CDR1 is SEHNR and CDR2 is FQNEAQ (reference sequence). The CDR3 covers 12 residues. With 3 bases removed from V and 8 bases from J, the gap between germline ends came to 10 bases. As DNA, the CDR3 is TGTGCCAGCAGCTTCCTCGGGACGGAAGCTTTCTTT. Translated: CASSFLGTEAFF.

This clone was seen a few times. The chain joins TRBV4-1 to TRBJ2-3; TRBD1 or TRBD2 may be the D gene (6 bases each). CDR1 is MGHRA and CDR2 is YSYEKL in the germline V gene. V shed 3 bases and J shed 4 bases, with 11 bases lying between them. The CDR3 sequence is 14 residues long. This chain's CDR3 is CASSQVGGPDTQYF. The CDR3 DNA is TGCGCCAGCAGCCAGGTAGGGGGGCCAGATACGCAGTATTTT.

The rearrangement uses TRBV2 and TRBJ1-2; D remains ambiguous. Deletions cut 5 bases from V and 6 bases from J, with 19 bases between. Germline-derived CDR1 and CDR2 are SNHLY and FYNNEI. The CDR3 covers 15 residues. The CDR3 DNA reads as TGTGCCAGCAGTTGGGTCCTGGCGGGCCTTGATGGCTACACCTTC. This translates into CASSWVLAGLDGYTF. The whole variable domain, filled in from reference TRBV2 and TRBJ1-2, reads EPEVTQTPSHQVTQMGQEVILRCVPISNHLYFYWYRQILGQKVEFLVSFYNNEISEKSEIFDDQFSVERPDGSNFTLKIRSTKLEDSAMYFCASSWVLAGLDGYTFGSGTRLTVV.

The chain joins TRBV7-9 to TRBJ1-1, with D possibly matching TRBD1 (6 bases). The V gene lost 5 bases and the J gene lost 5 bases, with 15 bases spanning the gap. The length of the CDR3 is 14 residues. The germline CDR1 and CDR2 sequences are SEHNR and FQNEAQ (reference sequence). This CDR3 is CASSPDGQRTEAFF. CDR3 DNA: TGTGCCAGCAGCCCCGACGGACAGCGAACTGAAGCTTTCTTT.

The V and J genes are TRBV15 and TRBJ2-1; TRBD1 is a possible D gene (6 bases). Germline values: CDR1 LNHNV, CDR2 YYDKDF (reference sequence). The ends were cut back, 2 bases at V and 3 bases at J, with 14 bases in the middle. The CDR3 has 16 residues. This CDR3 is CATSRPGQPLYNEQFF. In nucleotides, the CDR3 is TGTGCCACCAGCAGACCAGGACAGCCACTCTACAATGAGCAGTTCTTC. The complete variable domain, with remaining parts taken from reference TRBV15 and TRBJ2-1, reads DAMVIQNPRYQVTQFGKPVTLSCSQTLNHNVMYWYQQKSSQAPKLLFHYYDKDFNNEADTPDNFQSRRPNTSFCFLDIRSPGLGDTAMYLCATSRPGQPLYNEQFFGPGTRLTVL.